Sequencing of this T cell receptor beta chain was carried out in a study of identical twins. Findings and limits, study-wide: Models underestimated TCR alpha sharing (out-of-frame) in monozygotic twins.

This clonotype was seen many times. What it binds is unknown. This CDR3 comprises 12 residues. Germline V gives CDR1 DFQATT, CDR2 SNEGSKA (reference sequence). Trimming took 3 bases from V and 0 from J, leaving 6 bases between them. Addition of a universal primer site occurred through template switching, and cDNA carried unique molecular identifiers. Each CDR3 protein is one row after TCRdb ran MiXCR on the 5' RACE reads. The sample lists under 800,000 distinct CDR3 sequences, 21% occurring once. The sample was also linked to a second study, of T cells expressing NK-cell markers.

The source is a woman under 30 in good health. The sample consisted of PBMCs. The V and J genes are TRBV20-1 and TRBJ2-7; D possibly matches TRBD1 or TRBD2 (5 bases each). The CDR3 coding sequence is TGCAGTGCTAGTGGGGGCTCCTACGAGCAGTACTTC. Protein sequence: CSASGGSYEQYF.